This entry lists 26 T cell receptor beta chains sequenced from one sample in a study of blood T cell repertoires in COVID-19. Assay used: immunoSEQ multiplex PCR; TCRdb lists only in-frame clones, some missing. In the table there are 120,000 to 150,000 clones, about 84% of which are singletons. What was sequenced was peripheral blood. The receptors come from a woman older than 75 in a cohort sampled during active or convalescent COVID-19.

The chain employs TRBV4-3 and TRBJ1-4; TRBD1 is a possible D gene (6 bases). Trimming shortened V by 3 bases and J by 8 bases, and 19 bases separated the two germline ends. Per the germline V gene, CDR1 is LGHNA and CDR2 is YSLEER. This CDR3 has 16 amino acids. CDR3 DNA sequence: TGCGCCAGCAGCCAGGATACGGGGGGGGCGGAAGAAAAACTGTTTTTT. Protein: CASSQDTGGAEEKLFF.

The chain is built from TRBV7-3 and TRBJ1-1; possible D gene TRBD1, 5 bases. Trimming removed 2 bases from V and 3 bases from J, with 13 bases in between. The CDR3 contains 15 residues. Per germline, CDR1 SGHTA and CDR2 FQGTGA. The CDR3 nucleotides are TGTGCCAGCAGCTTAGGTCTGGGGGGTTACACTGAAGCTTTCTTT. It yields the protein CASSLGLGGYTEAFF. Based on the CDR3 plus reference TRBV7-3 and TRBJ1-1, the full variable domain is GAGVSQTPSNKVTEKGKYVELRCDPISGHTALYWYRQSLGQGPEFLIYFQGTGAADDSGLPNDRFFAVRPEGSVSTLKIQRTERGDSAVYLCASSLGLGGYTEAFFGQGTRLTVV.

The chain links TRBV30 to TRBJ1-5, with 8 bases aligning to TRBD1. V was clipped by 2 bases and J by 6 bases; unmatched bases: 6. The CDR3 loop spans 14 amino acids. The germline CDR1 and CDR2 sequences are GTSNPN and SVGIG (reference sequence). The CDR3 DNA is TGTGCCTGGAGTCAGGGGGCGCAGGGTCAGCCCCAGCATTTT. Its translation is CAWSQGAQGQPQHF.

The chain is built from TRBV29-1 and TRBJ1-4; 8 positions agree with TRBD1. Germline trimming cut 7 bases from V and 6 bases from J; bases unmatched to any gene: 7. This CDR3 comprises 13 residues. Germline CDR1 SQVTM, CDR2 ANQGSEA. The CDR3 sequence is CSAKDRVDEKLFF. Written as DNA, the CDR3 is TGCAGCGCTAAGGACAGGGTGGATGAAAAACTGTTTTTT.

In this sample, this clone turned up once. CDR3 region: CASQSPALYEQYF. As DNA, the CDR3 is TGTGCCAGTCAAAGCCCCGCTCTCTACGAGCAGTACTTC. J is TRBJ2-7 and V is TRBV2; D is unresolved. CDR1 is SNHLY, CDR2 FYNNEI, per germline. The CDR3 totals 13 residues. Trimming left V 9 bases short and J 3 bases short, with 15 bases between.

The V gene is TRBV9, the J gene TRBJ1-2, with no clear D. Trimming removed 3 bases at V and 3 bases at J, with 9 bases between. The CDR3 loop spans 13 amino acids. The germline V gene encodes CDR1 SGDLS and CDR2 YYNGEE. The CDR3 is CASSDAEHYGYTF. The CDR3 region has the DNA TGTGCCAGCAGCGACGCGGAACACTATGGCTACACCTTC.

The chain is built from TRBV19 and TRBJ1-6; 7 nucleotides agree with TRBD1. CDR3 size: 14 residues. J lost 7 bases, V lost 8 bases, and 8 bases had no gene match. CDR1 is LNHDA, CDR2 SQIVND, per germline (reference sequence). The CDR3 DNA reads as TGTGCCAGTGTTCCAGGGGGAACGAATTCACCCCTCCACTTT. Its protein is CASVPGGTNSPLHF.

V usage is TRBV18 and J usage is TRBJ1-4; D is possibly TRBD1 (6 bases). Germline CDR1 reads KGHSH; CDR2 reads LQKENI. This CDR3 is built from 16 residues. Between the trimmed V and J ends, which lost 2 bases and 5 bases, there was a span of 15 bases. The CDR3 DNA follows: TGTGCCAGCTCACCAACCACTGTGACAGGAAATGAAAAACTGTTTTTT. Translation: CASSPTTVTGNEKLFF.

The V and J genes are TRBV6-6 and TRBJ2-1; 8 bases are a match to TRBD2. V lost 2 bases to trimming and J lost 6 bases; unmatched junction nucleotides: 6. Germline V gene data show CDR1 as MNHNY and CDR2 as SVGAGI (reference sequence). The CDR3 has 15 amino acids. CDR3: CASSYAGGSGNEQFF. In nucleotides, the CDR3 is TGTGCCAGCAGTTACGCGGGGGGCTCCGGCAATGAGCAGTTCTTC.

The J gene is TRBJ2-3, the V gene TRBV5-8; D not resolved. The V and J ends lost 3 bases and 2 bases respectively, with 4 bases between them. The germline CDR1 and CDR2 sequences are SGHTS and YDEGEE. The CDR3 covers 12 residues. Written as DNA, the CDR3 is TGTGCCAGCAGCTCCTACACAGATACGCAGTATTTT. Translated, it gives CASSSYTDTQYF.

The V call is TRBV5-1, the J call TRBJ1-2, with D tentatively TRBD1 (5 bases). CDR1 SGHRS and CDR2 YFSETQ come from the germline V gene. Between the trimmed V and J ends, which lost 2 bases and 4 bases, there was a span of 12 bases. The CDR3 has 14 amino acids. The CDR3 DNA reads TGCGCCAGCAGCTTTTTAGGGGATACCTATGGCTACACCTTC. Translated, it gives CASSFLGDTYGYTF.

The chain is built from TRBV6-1 and TRBJ1-5; 7 bases line up with TRBD1. The CDR3 covers 16 residues. J lost 5 bases, V lost 3 bases, and 10 bases had no gene match. Germline values: CDR1 MNHNS, CDR2 SASEGT. In DNA, the CDR3 is TGTGCCAGCAGTGAGTACAGGGGTCGATTGGATCAGCCCCAGCATTTT. Its protein is CASSEYRGRLDQPQHF.

The V call is TRBV24-1, the J call TRBJ2-3; D possibly corresponds to TRBD1 (5 bases). Between the trimmed V and J ends, which lost 0 bases and 2 bases, there was a span of 14 bases. This CDR3 has 17 residues. Germline CDR1 reads KGHDR; CDR2 reads SFDVKD. DNA of the CDR3: TGTGCCACCAGTGATTTGCAGGGAAATTCGCCCACAGATACGCAGTATTTT. It is translated as CATSDLQGNSPTDTQYF.

V usage is TRBV7-2 and J usage is TRBJ2-1; weak D call: TRBD1 (5 bases). CDR1 is SGHTA, CDR2 FQGNSA, per germline. The CDR3 runs 18 residues. V was cut by 4 bases and J by 4 bases, with 23 bases left in between. CDR3 residues: CASSYKKRGFFPYNEQFF. DNA of the CDR3: TGTGCCAGCAGCTACAAAAAAAGGGGATTTTTTCCGTACAATGAGCAGTTCTTC.

The genes are TRBV27 and TRBJ1-1; TRBD1 matches at 7 bases. Looked up from germline, CDR1 is MNHEY and CDR2 is SMNVEV (reference sequence). The V segment lost 7 bases and the J segment 1 base; nucleotides outside the gene matches: 3. This CDR3 contains 13 residues. CDR3 in amino acids: CASTGQQNTEAFF. The CDR3 DNA is TGTGCCAGCACGGGACAGCAGAACACTGAAGCTTTCTTT.

V and J are TRBV2 and TRBJ2-5; 14 bases are shared with TRBD2. This CDR3 is built from 17 residues. Germline CDR1 SNHLY, CDR2 FYNNEI. Germline trimming cut 10 bases from V and 5 bases from J; bases unmatched to any gene: 15. The CDR3 nucleotides read TGTGCCATCACACCACCGGGACTAGCGGGGGAGCGTGAGACCCAGTACTTC. Residues: CAITPPGLAGERETQYF.

The chain uses TRBV4-2 and TRBJ2-3; TRBD2 matches at 12 bases. J lost 6 bases, V lost 2 bases, and 0 bases had no gene match. Looked up from germline, CDR1 is LGHNA and CDR2 is YNFKEQ. This CDR3 is 14 amino acids long. CDR3 DNA: TGTGCCAGCAGCCAACTAGCGGGGGGGGATACGCAGTATTTT. Protein product: CASSQLAGGDTQYF.

In its sample, this clone was seen once. The gene calls are TRBV11-2 and TRBJ1-2; D is ambiguous. The V gene lost 4 bases and the J gene lost 4 bases, with 13 bases spanning the gap. This CDR3 comprises 14 residues. CDR1 and CDR2 from the germline V gene are SGHAT and FQNNGV. CDR3 DNA sequence: TGTGCCAGCAGCTCAGCGCCGGGGTTCTATGGCTACACCTTC. Translated, it gives CASSSAPGFYGYTF.

Worth noting for this clone: The same CDR3 also results from other DNA sequences found in this sample. The rearrangement links TRBV7-6 to TRBJ2-7; TRBD1 is a possible D gene (6 bases). Germline V lookup: CDR1 SGHVS, CDR2 FNYEAQ. V dropped 1 base and J dropped 6 bases, with 10 bases sitting between them. This CDR3 comprises 13 residues. Here the CDR3 reads CASSLGGPGEQYF. CDR3 in DNA: TGTGCCAGCAGCTTAGGGGGGCCCGGCGAGCAGTACTTC.

This clone has only a few counts. V usage is TRBV19 and J usage is TRBJ2-2, with 9 bases matching TRBD2. This CDR3 spans 16 amino acids. CDR1 LNHDA and CDR2 SQIVND come from the germline V gene (reference sequence). The V segment lost 5 bases and the J segment 2 bases; nucleotides outside the gene matches: 6. CDR3 DNA: TGTGCCAGTAGTCTCCTAGCGGGACTTAACACCGGGGAGCTGTTTTTT. Protein: CASSLLAGLNTGELFF.

The chain employs TRBV11-3 and TRBJ1-5, with 9 bases lining up with TRBD1. V lost 5 bases and J lost 5; bases outside the gene matches: 19. This CDR3 comprises 19 residues. Germline V CDR1 and CDR2: SGHNT, YENEEA. Here the CDR3 DNA reads TGTGCCAGCAGCGGACCCCCGAAGCGACAGGGGGAGTGTTATCAGCCCCAGCATTTT. Amino acids: CASSGPPKRQGECYQPQHF.

The gene calls are TRBV6-5 and TRBJ1-6, with TRBD1 matching 7 bases. The germline V gene has CDR1 MNHEY and CDR2 SVGAGI. The CDR3 has 15 amino acids. The junction had 10 bases not matched to a gene; V was cut back by 6 bases and J by 8 bases. The CDR3 nucleotides are TGTGCCAGCAGGATGGCAGGGGGAGGATATTCACCCCTCCACTTT. This codes for CASRMAGGGYSPLHF.

V is TRBV5-1 and J is TRBJ1-2, with D possibly matching TRBD1 (6 bases). From germline, CDR1 is SGHRS and CDR2 YFSETQ. V was cut by 0 bases and J by 5 bases, with 11 bases left in between. The CDR3 totals 14 residues. CDR3 region: CASSLEAGVYGYTF. Written as DNA, the CDR3 is TGCGCCAGCAGCTTGGAGGCAGGGGTGTATGGCTACACCTTC.

The rearrangement joins TRBV6-6 to TRBJ2-5; 11 positions agree with TRBD1. J lost 4 bases, V lost 6 bases, and 7 bases had no gene match. The CDR3 sequence is 15 residues long. CDR1 is MNHNY and CDR2 is SVGAGI in the germline V gene (reference sequence). The CDR3 nucleotides read TGTGCCAGCAGACGGACAGGGGGCACTTCAGAGACCCAGTACTTC. Translation gives CASRRTGGTSETQYF.

V usage is TRBV6-5 and J usage is TRBJ1-6; a weak D match, TRBD1 (6 bases). Germline CDR1 reads MNHEY; CDR2 reads SVGAGI. V lost 0 bases and J lost 8, with 14 bases in between. CDR3 length: 16 residues. The CDR3 spells CASSYSSGGGDSPLHF. The CDR3 DNA reads as TGTGCCAGCAGTTACTCGTCGGGGGGGGGCGATTCACCCCTCCACTTT.

The genes are TRBV4-1 and TRBJ1-1; 10 nucleotides match TRBD1. V lost 2 bases to trimming and J lost 1 base; unmatched junction nucleotides: 4. Germline V gene sequence: CDR1 MGHRA, CDR2 YSYEKL. The CDR3 loop spans 16 amino acids. DNA of the CDR3: TGCGCCAGCAGCCAACTGGGACAGGGGAGGAACACTGAAGCTTTCTTT. Protein sequence: CASSQLGQGRNTEAFF.